These T cell receptor beta chains were read from a single sample in a study of shared clonotypes between healthy human individuals. The method was immunoSEQ multiplex PCR; TCRdb's version includes in-frame clones alone and lacks a portion of them. The sample lists some 1.5 million clones, roughly 96% occurring once. Sequencing input: naive CD4+ T cells sorted from blood. The receptors were sampled from a young man in good health. The conserved cysteine and the conserved F or W are not part of the CDR3 here.

TRBJ2-2,TRBV4-3,ASSQADRVNTGELF
TRBJ2-7,TRBV5-4,ASTGRGYEQY
TRBJ1-2,TRBV30,AWSEGQGPHGYT
TRBJ2-3,TRBV19,ASTRDRGTDTQY
TRBJ2-7,TRBV5-4,ASSLALAGGGYEQY
TRBJ2-5,TRBV28,ASSSGTLETQY
TRBJ2-7,TRBV7-2,ASSRSTSTYEQY
TRBJ2-7,TRBV27,ASSSTSRDFHEQY
TRBJ1-1,TRBV2,ASSELGALNTEAF
TRBJ2-7,TRBV27,ASSSDRGLYEQY
TRBJ2-3,TRBV28,ASSSYPPSSGGLIDTQY
TRBJ2-7,TRBV5-6,ASSFKGEQY
TRBJ1-1,TRBV6-1,ASRPTGVNTEAF
TRBJ2-5,TRBV9,AHWGSETQY
TRBJ2-2,TRBV2,ASSEGQGIGGR
TRBJ2-1,TRBV18,ASSRASGLGNEQF
TRBJ2-3,TRBV10-1,ASSESGLAGGDTQY
TRBJ1-4,TRBV14,ASSLVRTADEKLF
TRBJ2-3,TRBV7-9,ASSLGPGSTDTQY
TRBJ2-7,TRBV28,ASSRDLGHEQY
TRBJ2-7,TRBV10-2,APQGGLAGLSSYEQY
TRBJ2-5,TRBV15,ATSRERGAGIPQETQY
TRBJ1-3,TRBV2,ASSEQGHSGNTIY
TRBJ2-3,TRBV5-1,ASSPPALAGVQDTQY
TRBJ1-3,TRBV29-1,SVEFGQGSGNTIY
TRBJ1-3,TRBV6-1,ASTRDRNTIY
TRBJ2-7,TRBV9,ASSVRTGSSYEQY
TRBJ2-2,TRBV5-1,ASSPTGRTGELF
TRBJ1-4,TRBV7-9,ASSLDDTGLSQLF
TRBJ1-3,TRBV10-3,AISPGTGAGNTIY
TRBJ2-1,TRBV7-2,ASSLFLAGGGSYNEQF
TRBJ1-2,TRBV9,ASSPDRGDYGYT
TRBJ1-5,TRBV7-2,ASSPQGPQPQH
TRBJ2-5,TRBV27,ASSPRLAGGGPSETQY
TRBJ2-7,TRBV18,ASSPITRRELSEQY
TRBJ1-2,TRBV27,ASSLDGGIGRYGYT
TRBJ2-1,TRBV6-6,ASSYSSRVQGIEF
TRBJ2-6,TRBV7-9,ASSLDGRSGANVLT
TRBJ2-5,TRBV11-2,ASSLFGGETQY
TRBJ2-7,TRBV5-1,ASSGPPWTTYEQY
TRBJ2-2,TRBV25-1,ASSGLGNAGELF
TRBJ2-7,TRBV11-2,ASSFDRGRFQEY
TRBJ1-5,TRBV7-9,ASSLLGGMNQPQH
TRBJ2-5,TRBV11-3,ASSDSAEGETQY
TRBJ1-5,TRBV18,ASSPTGGRSNQPQH
TRBJ2-5,TRBV7-2,ASSFAGLQETQY
TRBJ1-1,TRBV5-4,ASSLKAMNTEAF
TRBJ1-1,TRBV28,ASSRHDGAEAF
TRBJ2-3,TRBV4-3,ASSRNGGFADTQY
TRBJ1-1,TRBV2,ASSHLREAF
TRBJ2-7,TRBV2,ASTTLYEQY